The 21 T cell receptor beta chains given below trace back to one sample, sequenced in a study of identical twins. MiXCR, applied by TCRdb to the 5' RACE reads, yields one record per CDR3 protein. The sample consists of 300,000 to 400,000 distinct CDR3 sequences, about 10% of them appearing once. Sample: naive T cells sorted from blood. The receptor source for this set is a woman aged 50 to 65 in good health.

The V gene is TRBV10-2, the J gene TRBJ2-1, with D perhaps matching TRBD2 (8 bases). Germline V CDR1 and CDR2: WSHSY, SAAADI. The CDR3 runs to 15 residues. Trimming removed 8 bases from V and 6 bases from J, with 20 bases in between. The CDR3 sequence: CASRGTRGRSNEQFF. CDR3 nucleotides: TGCGCCAGCCGCGGGACTAGGGGGCGGAGCAATGAGCAGTTCTTC.

CDR3: CASSLGRGRNQPQHF. In DNA, the CDR3 is TGTGCCAGCAGTTTAGGGAGGGGGCGAAATCAGCCCCAGCATTTT. This chain connects TRBV12-3 or TRBV12-4 to TRBJ1-5; the match to TRBD1 covers 7 bases. The CDR3 runs to 15 residues. Trimming took 1 base from V and 4 from J; bases not matched to a gene: 4.

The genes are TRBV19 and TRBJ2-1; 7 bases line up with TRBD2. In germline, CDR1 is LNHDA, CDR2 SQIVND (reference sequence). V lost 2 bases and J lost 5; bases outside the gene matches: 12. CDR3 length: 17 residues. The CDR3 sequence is CASSIYVGLSSHNEQFF. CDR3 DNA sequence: TGTGCCAGTAGTATATATGTGGGACTAAGTTCCCACAATGAGCAGTTCTTC. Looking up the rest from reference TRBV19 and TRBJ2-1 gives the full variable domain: DGGITQSPKYLFRKEGQNVTLSCEQNLNHDAMYWYRQDPGQGLRLIYYSQIVNDFQKGDIAEGYSVSREKKESFPLTVTSAQKNPTAFYLCASSIYVGLSSHNEQFFGPGTRLTVL.

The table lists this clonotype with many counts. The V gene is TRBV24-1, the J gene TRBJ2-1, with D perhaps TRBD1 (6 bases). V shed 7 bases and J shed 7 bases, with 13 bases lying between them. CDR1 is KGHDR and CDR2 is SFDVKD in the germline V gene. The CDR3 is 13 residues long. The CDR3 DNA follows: TGTGCCACCAGCCAGGCAGGGGTGAATGAGCAGTTCTTC. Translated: CATSQAGVNEQFF.

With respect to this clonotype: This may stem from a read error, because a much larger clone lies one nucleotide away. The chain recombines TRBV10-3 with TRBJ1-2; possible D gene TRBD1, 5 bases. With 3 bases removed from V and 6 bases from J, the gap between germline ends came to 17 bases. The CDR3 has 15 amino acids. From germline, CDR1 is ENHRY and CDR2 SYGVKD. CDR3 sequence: CAISDRVRAEDGYTF. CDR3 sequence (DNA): TGTGCCATCAGTGATCGGGTCAGGGCGGAGGATGGCTACACCTTC.

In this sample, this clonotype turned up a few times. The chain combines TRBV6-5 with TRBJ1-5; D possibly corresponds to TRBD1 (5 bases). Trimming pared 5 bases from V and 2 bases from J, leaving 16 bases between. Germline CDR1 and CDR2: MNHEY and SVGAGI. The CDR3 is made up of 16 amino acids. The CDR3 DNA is TGTGCCAGCAGTGCAGGTCCTCCGGGGGGCAATCAGCCCCAGCATTTT. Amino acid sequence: CASSAGPPGGNQPQHF.

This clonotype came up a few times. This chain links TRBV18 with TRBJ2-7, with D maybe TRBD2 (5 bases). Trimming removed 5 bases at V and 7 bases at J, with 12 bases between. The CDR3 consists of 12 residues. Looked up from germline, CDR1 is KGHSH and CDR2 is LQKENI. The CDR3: CASSSGRDEQYF. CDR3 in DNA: TGTGCCAGCTCATCCGGACGGGATGAGCAGTACTTC.

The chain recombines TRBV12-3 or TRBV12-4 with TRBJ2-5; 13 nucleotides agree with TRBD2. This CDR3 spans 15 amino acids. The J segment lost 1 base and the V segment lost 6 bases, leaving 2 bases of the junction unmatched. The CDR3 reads CASRRTSGSQETQYF. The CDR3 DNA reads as TGTGCCAGCAGACGGACTAGCGGGAGCCAAGAGACCCAGTACTTC.

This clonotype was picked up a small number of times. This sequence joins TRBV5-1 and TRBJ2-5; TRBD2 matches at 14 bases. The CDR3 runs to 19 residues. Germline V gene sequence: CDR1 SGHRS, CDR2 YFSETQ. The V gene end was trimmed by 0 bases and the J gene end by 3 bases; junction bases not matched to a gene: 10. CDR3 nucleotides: TGCGCCAGCAGCTTGGGCAATCCGGGGACTAGCGGGAGAAAAGAGACCCAGTACTTC. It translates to CASSLGNPGTSGRKETQYF.

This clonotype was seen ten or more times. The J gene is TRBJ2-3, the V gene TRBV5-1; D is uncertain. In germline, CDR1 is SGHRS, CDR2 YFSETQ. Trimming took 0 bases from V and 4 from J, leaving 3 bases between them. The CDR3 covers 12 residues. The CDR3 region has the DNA TGCGCCAGCAGCTTGGATGCAGATACGCAGTATTTT. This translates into CASSLDADTQYF.

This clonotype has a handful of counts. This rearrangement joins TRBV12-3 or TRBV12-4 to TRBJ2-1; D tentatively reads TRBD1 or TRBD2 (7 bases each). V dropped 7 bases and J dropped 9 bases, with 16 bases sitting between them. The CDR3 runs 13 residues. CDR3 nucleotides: TGTGCCAGCACGGGGGGCAGGGGGATTGAGCAGTTCTTC. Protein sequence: CASTGGRGIEQFF.

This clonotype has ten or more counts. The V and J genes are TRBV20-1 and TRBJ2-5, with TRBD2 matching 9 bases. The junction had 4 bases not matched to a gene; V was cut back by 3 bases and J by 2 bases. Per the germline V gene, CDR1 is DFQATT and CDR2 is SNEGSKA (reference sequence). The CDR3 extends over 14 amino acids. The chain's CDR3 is CSASASGVQETQYF. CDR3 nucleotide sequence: TGCAGTGCTAGTGCTAGCGGGGTTCAAGAGACCCAGTACTTC.

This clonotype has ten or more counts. CDR3 nucleotides: TGTGCCTGGAGTGTACCCGGGGAGCTGTTTTTT. Protein: CAWSVPGELFF. This chain links TRBV30 with TRBJ2-2; D is unresolved. V lost 0 bases and J lost 6, with 2 bases in between. The germline CDR1 and CDR2 sequences are GTSNPN and SVGIG (reference sequence). The CDR3 is 11 residues long.

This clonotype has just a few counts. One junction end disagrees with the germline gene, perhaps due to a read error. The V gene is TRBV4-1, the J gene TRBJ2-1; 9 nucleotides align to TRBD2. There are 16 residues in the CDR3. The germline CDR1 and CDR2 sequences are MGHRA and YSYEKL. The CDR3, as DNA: TGCGCCAGCAGCCAAGTGGTGGTATTGGCGGGAGGGTTTGTGATCTTC. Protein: CASSQVVVLAGGFVIF.

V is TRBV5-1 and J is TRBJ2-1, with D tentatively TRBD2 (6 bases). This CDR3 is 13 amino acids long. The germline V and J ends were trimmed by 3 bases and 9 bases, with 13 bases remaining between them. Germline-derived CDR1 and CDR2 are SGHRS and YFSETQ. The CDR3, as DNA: TGCGCCAGCAGCTCCCGACTAGTTGGTGAGCAGTTCTTC. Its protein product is CASSSRLVGEQFF.

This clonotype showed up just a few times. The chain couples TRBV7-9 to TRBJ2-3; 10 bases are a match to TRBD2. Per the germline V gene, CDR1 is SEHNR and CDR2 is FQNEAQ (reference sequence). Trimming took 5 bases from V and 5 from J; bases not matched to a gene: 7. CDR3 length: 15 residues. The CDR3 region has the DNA TGTGCCAGCAGCATTCTAGCGGGAGCGGTAGATACGCAGTATTTT. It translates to CASSILAGAVDTQYF.

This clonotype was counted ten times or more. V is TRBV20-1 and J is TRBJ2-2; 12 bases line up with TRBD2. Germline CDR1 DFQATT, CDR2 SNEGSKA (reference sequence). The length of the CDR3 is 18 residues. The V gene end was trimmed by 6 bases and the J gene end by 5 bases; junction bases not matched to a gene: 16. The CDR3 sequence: CSAPRGGLAGISTGELFF. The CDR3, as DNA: TGCAGTGCCCCTAGGGGTGGACTAGCGGGAATCTCGACCGGGGAGCTGTTTTTT.

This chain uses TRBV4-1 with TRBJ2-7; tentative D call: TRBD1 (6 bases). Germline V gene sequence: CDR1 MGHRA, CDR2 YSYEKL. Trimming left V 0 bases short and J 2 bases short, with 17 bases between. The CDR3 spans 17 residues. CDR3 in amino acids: CASSQERGSRPPYEQYF. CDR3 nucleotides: TGCGCCAGCAGCCAAGAAAGGGGGTCTAGACCTCCCTACGAGCAGTACTTC.

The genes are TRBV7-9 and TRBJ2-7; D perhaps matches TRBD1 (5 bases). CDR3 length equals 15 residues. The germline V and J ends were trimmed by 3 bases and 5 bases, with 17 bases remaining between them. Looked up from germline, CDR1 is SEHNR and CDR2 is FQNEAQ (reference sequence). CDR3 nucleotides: TGTGCCAGCAGCTTGATGGATGGCAGGGCCCACGAGCAGTACTTC. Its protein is CASSLMDGRAHEQYF.

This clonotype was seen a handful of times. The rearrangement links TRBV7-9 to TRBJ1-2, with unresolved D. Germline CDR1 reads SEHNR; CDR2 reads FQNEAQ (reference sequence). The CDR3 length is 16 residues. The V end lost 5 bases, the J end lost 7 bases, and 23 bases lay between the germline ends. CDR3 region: CASSPPTEPIYGGYTF. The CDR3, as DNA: TGTGCCAGCAGCCCACCCACGGAGCCAATCTATGGTGGCTACACCTTC.

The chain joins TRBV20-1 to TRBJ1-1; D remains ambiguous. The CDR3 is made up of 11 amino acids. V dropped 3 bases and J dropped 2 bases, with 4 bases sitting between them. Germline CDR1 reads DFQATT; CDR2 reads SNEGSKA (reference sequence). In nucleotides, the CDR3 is TGCAGTGCTAGTATTAACACTGAAGCTTTCTTT. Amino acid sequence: CSASINTEAFF.